This section outlines one T cell receptor beta chain sequence together with its context. The data originate from a study of T cells in Graves' hyperthyroidism and ophthalmopathy. RNA transcripts provided the source from which TCR beta CDR3 regions were amplified. Using the HTBI primer set, a first-round RT-PCR was run on the TCR CDR3. TCRdb analysed the multiplex PCR reads with MiXCR anew, one entry per CDR3 protein. The table has about 400,000 distinct CDR3 sequences, over 12% seen once. Germline V gene data show CDR1 as LNHNV and CDR2 as YYDKDF (reference sequence). V was shortened by 5 bases and J by 7 bases, with 15 bases between the two germline ends. This CDR3 region has 13 residues. A roughly 10 ml volume of fresh peripheral blood provided the PBMCs.

The clonotype was recovered from a woman in her fifties or sixties with Graves' ophthalmopathy. Sequencing was performed on blood. The chain links TRBV15 to TRBJ2-7; possible D gene TRBD2, 5 bases. CDR3 amino acids: CATSLLGVWEQYF. The CDR3 region has the DNA TGTGCCACCAGCTTGTTGGGAGTCTGGGAGCAGTACTTC. Using reference TRBV15 and TRBJ2-7 for the parts outside the CDR3, the full variable domain is DAMVIQNPRYQVTQFGKPVTLSCSQTLNHNVMYWYQQKSSQAPKLLFHYYDKDFNNEADTPDNFQSRRPNTSFCFLDIRSPGLGDTAMYLCATSLLGVWEQYFGPGTRLTVT.